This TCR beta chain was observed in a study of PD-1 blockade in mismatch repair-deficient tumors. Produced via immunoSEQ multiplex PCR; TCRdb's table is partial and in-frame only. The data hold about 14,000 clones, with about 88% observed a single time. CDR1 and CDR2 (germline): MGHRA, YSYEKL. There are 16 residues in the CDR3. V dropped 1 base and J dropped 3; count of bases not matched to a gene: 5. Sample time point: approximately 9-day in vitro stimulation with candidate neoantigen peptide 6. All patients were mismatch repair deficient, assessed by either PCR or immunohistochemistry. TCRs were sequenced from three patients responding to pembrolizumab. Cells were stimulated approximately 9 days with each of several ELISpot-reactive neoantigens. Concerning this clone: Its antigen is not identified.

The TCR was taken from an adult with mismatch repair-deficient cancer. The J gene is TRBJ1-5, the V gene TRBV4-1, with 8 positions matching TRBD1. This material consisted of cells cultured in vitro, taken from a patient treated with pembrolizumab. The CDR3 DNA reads TGCGCCAGCAGCCAAGTGGTGACAGGGGCCAATCAGCCCCAGCATTTT. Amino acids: CASSQVVTGANQPQHF.